Here is one T cell receptor beta chain with its context. A single base separates this from a much larger clone, so it may be a read error. This sample is drawn from a study of blood T cells in healthy people across ages. The authors ran a second PCR of roughly 6 to 11 cycles using a sample-barcoded 5' primer and a J-beta primer mix. Each sample yielded at least 2.5 million CDR3-containing paired-end reads. MiXCR, run by TCRdb on the 5' RACE reads, gives a single entry per CDR3 protein. The repertoire holds roughly 680,000 distinct CDR3 sequences, with more than 45% as singletons. Between the trimmed V and J ends, which lost 3 bases and 13 bases, there was a span of 13 bases. The length of the CDR3 is 12 residues.

This clonotype was obtained from a woman aged 80 or over in good health. The material sequenced was blood. This rearrangement joins TRBV12-3 or TRBV12-4 to TRBJ2-1; D might be TRBD1 or TRBD2, each matching 5 bases. CDR3 amino acids: CASSFGGETQFF. The CDR3 nucleotides read TGTGCCAGCAGTTTTGGGGGAGAGACCCAGTTCTTC.